This T cell receptor beta chain was documented in a study of shared clonotypes between healthy human individuals. Overall study: Each donor's CD8 memory used one plate, CD8 naive two, each CD4 subset three.

This table comes from immunoSEQ multiplex PCR, and its TCRdb copy is limited to in-frame clones, with some not included. The sample holds about 2,200,000 clones, under 95% seen once. Worth noting for this clone: Its antigen is undetermined.

V was clipped by 6 bases and J by 6 bases, with 14 bases between them. The length of the CDR3 is 13 residues. CDR1 and CDR2 (germline): MNHEY, SMNVEV (reference sequence). Cells designated naive CD8 were CD45RO-negative and were positively selected for CCR7, with terminally differentiated effector memory CD45RA+ cells excluded. Study results and caveats: Rarefaction showed that sequencing of sorted subsets was incomplete (despite large depth). Clonotypes which were not shared had lower generation probabilities than clonotypes that all four donors shared. Expectations were that clonotype sharing among donors would be affected by sequencing depth.

The rearrangement links TRBV27 to TRBJ1-2; a possible D gene is TRBD1 (5 bases). This receptor was taken from a man between 18 and 35 years old in good health. Some clones in this sample may be carry-over from other donors' samples. Material: naive CD8+ T cells from PBMCs. The CDR3 nucleotides read TGTGCCAGCAGATACCAGGGTCAACATGGCTACACCTTC. It is translated as CASRYQGQHGYTF.